The entry below gives a single TCR beta chain sequence along with its context. Its antigen is unidentified. Amplification used 60 Vbeta primers and 13 Jbeta primers. The table came from immunoSEQ multiplex PCR; TCRdb's copy has only in-frame clones and leaves some out. The data hold some 100,000 clones, with 70% to 80% observed a single time. The data are from a study of cytomegalovirus exposure and HLA in healthy donors. Study outcomes and limitations: Trimming of TCR beta V- and J-genes showed a link, identified in a later analysis, to a missense DCLRE1C variant. A later analysis showed TCR association rates differing by HLA locus, peaking at DRB1 and lowest at HLA-C. The likely explanation for a cluster of highly shared sequence variants was sequencing artifact. Previous analysis showed most TCR beta V segments were productive about 90% or about 30% of the time.

The germline V gene has CDR1 SGHDT and CDR2 YYEEEE. V lost 2 bases and J 5 bases, leaving 4 bases between the germline ends. This CDR3 is 11 amino acids long. The chain joins TRBV5-6 to TRBJ2-5; D not resolved. The TCR was taken from a man in his fifties in good health and CMV-seropositive. Sequenced: PBMCs. The CDR3 DNA is TGTGCCAGCAGCTTTAGTGAGACCCAGTACTTC. Its protein is CASSFSETQYF. The full variable domain, its missing parts supplied by reference TRBV5-6 and TRBJ2-5, is DAGVTQSPTHLIKTRGQQVTLRCSPKSGHDTVSWYQQALGQGPQFIFQYYEEEERQRGNFPDRFSGHQFPNYSSELNVNALLLGDSALYLCASSFSETQYFGPGTRLLVL.